This T cell receptor beta chain was recovered during a study of OX40 agonist ivuxolimab in advanced cancers. Across the whole study: Patients were treated with intravenous ivuxolimab, dosed at 0.01 to 10 mg/kg and infused every 2 weeks.

The V gene's germline CDR1 is MGHRA and CDR2 YSYEKL. Deletions cut 4 bases from V and 9 bases from J, with 13 bases between. The CDR3 is 13 amino acids. Individuals having autoimmune disease history or systemic immunosuppression were not enrolled. Baseline was the first blood sampling point, followed by cycle 4 day 1 and cycle 7 day 1. Assay: immunoSEQ multiplex PCR; the TCRdb copy retains only in-frame clones and omits some. The data hold more than 60,000 clones, with roughly 89% observed a single time. The receptor comes from an adult with an advanced solid tumor such as melanoma, head and neck, liver or kidney cancer. The source was CD4+ or CD8+ T cells sorted from blood, collected in a trial of the OX40 agonist ivuxolimab. The V call is TRBV4-1, the J call TRBJ2-1, with D unresolved. CDR3 sequence reads: CASSRQAFGEQFF. The CDR3, as DNA: TGCGCCAGCAGCCGCCAAGCGTTTGGTGAGCAGTTCTTC.